Below, 5 T cell receptor beta chains from the same sample are listed, as sequenced in a study of blood T cell repertoires in COVID-19. The data were produced by immunoSEQ multiplex PCR, yet TCRdb's version contains in-frame clones alone and is incomplete. The sample comprises about 170,000 clones, about 89% of which are singletons, and about 3.5% rests with the top ten. Sequencing used peripheral blood. These receptors were obtained from a man aged 70-80 years with acute or convalescent COVID-19.

This clone was picked up one time. The chain joins TRBV9 to TRBJ2-1, with 10 bases matching TRBD2. The CDR3 totals 15 residues. V lost 3 bases to trimming and J lost 3 bases; unmatched junction nucleotides: 3. Per germline, CDR1 SGDLS and CDR2 YYNGEE. CDR3: CASSAGLADYNEQFF. CDR3 nucleotide sequence: TGTGCCAGCAGCGCCGGACTAGCGGACTACAATGAGCAGTTCTTC.

The chain joins TRBV9 to TRBJ2-3; D perhaps matches TRBD2 (5 bases). Trimming pared 5 bases from V and 4 bases from J, leaving 14 bases between. The CDR3 is 14 residues long. Germline V gives CDR1 SGDLS, CDR2 YYNGEE. The CDR3 region has the DNA TGTGCCAGCAGTGGACCCTCCGGGGCAGATACGCAGTATTTT. Protein sequence: CASSGPSGADTQYF.

This chain uses TRBV28 with TRBJ2-1; TRBD2 matches at 9 bases. Trimming took 6 bases from V and 3 from J; bases not matched to a gene: 9. The CDR3 runs 16 residues. The germline V gene has CDR1 MDHEN and CDR2 SYDVKM. The CDR3 protein is CASSLPGTSYYNEQFF. The CDR3 coding sequence is TGTGCCAGCAGCCTCCCCGGGACTAGCTACTACAATGAGCAGTTCTTC.

This chain uses TRBV24-1 with TRBJ2-4; 10 nucleotides line up with TRBD1. Looked up from germline, CDR1 is KGHDR and CDR2 is SFDVKD. This CDR3 region has 19 residues. J was trimmed by 2 bases and V by 4 bases; bases with no gene match: 13. The CDR3 nucleotides are TGTGCCACCAGTGACCATTTTCGGGGACAGGGGAGGACCAAAAACATTCAGTACTTC. Translated, it gives CATSDHFRGQGRTKNIQYF.

V usage is TRBV18 and J usage is TRBJ2-2; 7 bases align to TRBD1. V lost 5 bases and J lost 1; bases outside the gene matches: 4. This CDR3 is 15 amino acids long. Germline V gene data show CDR1 as KGHSH and CDR2 as LQKENI. CDR3 in amino acids: CASSLTGKNTGELFF. The CDR3, as DNA: TGTGCCAGCTCATTGACAGGGAAGAACACCGGGGAGCTGTTTTTT.